This TCR beta chain was sequenced during a study of blood T cell repertoires in COVID-19. Study-wide context: Spain, Italy and the United States supplied samples that represented acute and convalescent COVID-19. Sources were T cells, B-cell-depleted T cells, or PBMCs; the material itself was cDNA or gDNA.

CDR1 is MDHEN and CDR2 is SYDVKM in the germline V gene. With 3 bases removed from V and 1 base from J, the gap between germline ends came to 9 bases. The length of the CDR3 is 14 residues. Per the authors' pipeline: The authors estimated nucleated cell counts from reference gene primer amplification. The data were produced by immunoSEQ multiplex PCR, yet TCRdb's version contains in-frame clones alone and is incomplete. The D gene and trimming were derived from the DNA, and the V and J assignments and clone size from that table. This sample has 99,000 or so clones, with roughly 80% found just once. This clone occurred once.

The origin of this receptor is a man in his 60s with acute or convalescent COVID-19. The sequencing input was peripheral blood. This sequence joins TRBV28 and TRBJ1-1; D remains ambiguous. CDR3 sequence: CASSFLGRNTEAFF. The CDR3 nucleotides are TGTGCCAGCAGTTTCCTTGGTAGGAACACTGAAGCTTTCTTT.